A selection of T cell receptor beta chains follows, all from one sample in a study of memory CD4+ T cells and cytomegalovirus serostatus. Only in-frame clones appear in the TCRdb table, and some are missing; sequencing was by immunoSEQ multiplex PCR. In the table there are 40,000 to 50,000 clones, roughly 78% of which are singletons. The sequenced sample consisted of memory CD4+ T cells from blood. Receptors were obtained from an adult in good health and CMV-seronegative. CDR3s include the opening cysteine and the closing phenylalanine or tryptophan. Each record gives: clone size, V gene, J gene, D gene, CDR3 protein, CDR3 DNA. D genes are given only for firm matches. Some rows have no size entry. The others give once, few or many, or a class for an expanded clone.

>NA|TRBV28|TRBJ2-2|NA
CASSLNTGELFF
TGTGCCAGCAGTTTGAACACCGGGGAGCTGTTTTTT
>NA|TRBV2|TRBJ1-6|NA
CASSEEVGRGNSPLHF
TGTGCCAGCAGTGAAGAGGTGGGCAGGGGTAACTCACCCCTCCACTTT
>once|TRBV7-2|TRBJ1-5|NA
CASSAFGPNQPQHF
TGTGCCAGCAGCGCCTTCGGGCCCAATCAGCCCCAGCATTTT
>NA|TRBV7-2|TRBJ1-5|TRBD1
CASSQTGFENQPQHF
TGTGCCAGCAGCCAGACAGGGTTCGAGAATCAGCCCCAGCATTTT
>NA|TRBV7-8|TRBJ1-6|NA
CASSLYSLDSPLHF
TGTGCCAGCAGCCTCTACTCCCTAGATTCACCCCTCCACTTT
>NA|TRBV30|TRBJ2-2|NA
CAWSALPANTGELFF
TGTGCCTGGAGCGCCCTCCCCGCGAACACCGGGGAGCTGTTTTTT
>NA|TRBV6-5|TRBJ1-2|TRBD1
CASITRWDRENRYTF
TGTGCCAGCATCACCCGATGGGACAGGGAAAATCGCTACACCTTC
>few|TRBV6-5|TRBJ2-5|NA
CASSYGETQYF
TGTGCCAGCAGTTACGGAGAGACCCAGTACTTC
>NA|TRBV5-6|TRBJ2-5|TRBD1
CASSTGQGAGETQYF
TGTGCCAGCAGCACCGGACAGGGGGCAGGGGAGACCCAGTACTTC
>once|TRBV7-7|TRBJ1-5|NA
CASSQGSNQPQHF
TGTGCCAGCAGCCAAGGAAGCAATCAGCCCCAGCATTTT
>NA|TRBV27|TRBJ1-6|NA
CASSFATVSYNSPLHF
TGTGCCAGCAGTTTCGCGACAGTAAGCTATAATTCACCCCTCCACTTT
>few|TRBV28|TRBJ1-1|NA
CASSFPRGTLNTEAFF
TGTGCCAGCAGTTTTCCCAGGGGCACCCTGAACACTGAAGCTTTCTTT
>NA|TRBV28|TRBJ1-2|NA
CASRRPGDSGYTF
TGTGCCAGCAGGCGACCTGGAGATTCTGGCTACACCTTC
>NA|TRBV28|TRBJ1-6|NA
CASKIRGSPLHF
TGTGCCAGCAAGATCCGTGGTTCACCCCTCCACTTT
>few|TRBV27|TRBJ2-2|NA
CASTPLGRDSGELFF
TGTGCCAGCACCCCCCTCGGGCGCGACAGCGGGGAGCTGTTTTTT
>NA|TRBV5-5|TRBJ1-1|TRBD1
CASSSPGTGLPNTEAFF
TGTGCCAGCAGCTCCCCCGGGACAGGTCTTCCGAACACTGAAGCTTTCTTT
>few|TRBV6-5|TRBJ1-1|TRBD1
CASSYTAGGGHEAFF
TGTGCCAGCAGTTACACCGCAGGGGGCGGCCATGAAGCTTTCTTT
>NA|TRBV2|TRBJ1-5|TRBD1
CASMGDRTIYQPQHF
TGTGCCAGCATGGGGGACAGGACAATTTATCAGCCCCAGCATTTT
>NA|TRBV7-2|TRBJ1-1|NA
CAGLGNLGAEAFF
TGTGCCGGCCTAGGGAACCTTGGCGCTGAAGCTTTCTTT
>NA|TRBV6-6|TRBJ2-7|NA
CASNPGPHYEQYF
TGTGCCAGCAATCCGGGCCCTCACTACGAGCAGTACTTC
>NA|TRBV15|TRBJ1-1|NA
CATSRVLIQNTEAFF
TGTGCCACCAGCAGAGTTTTGATCCAGAACACTGAAGCTTTCTTT
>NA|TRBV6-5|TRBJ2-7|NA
CASSPSFTGPYEQYF
TGTGCCAGCAGTCCCTCTTTTACAGGACCCTACGAGCAGTACTTC